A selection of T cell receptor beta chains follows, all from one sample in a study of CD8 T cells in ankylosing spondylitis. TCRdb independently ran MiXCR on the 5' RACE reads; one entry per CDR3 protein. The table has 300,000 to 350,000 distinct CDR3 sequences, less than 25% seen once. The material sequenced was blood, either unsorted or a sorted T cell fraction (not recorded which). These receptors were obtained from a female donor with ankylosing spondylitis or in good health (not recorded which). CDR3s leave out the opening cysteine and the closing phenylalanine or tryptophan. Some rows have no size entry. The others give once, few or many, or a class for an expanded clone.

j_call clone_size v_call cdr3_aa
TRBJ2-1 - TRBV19 ASSTASTRYNEQF
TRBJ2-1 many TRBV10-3 AISESTGGTNEQF
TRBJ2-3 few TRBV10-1 ASSASGRNTDTQY
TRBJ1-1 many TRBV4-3 ASSHRHGNTEAF
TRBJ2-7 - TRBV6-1 ASTEQVSRAYEQY
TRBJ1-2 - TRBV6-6 ASSYSGETVGYT
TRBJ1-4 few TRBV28 ATRNEKLF
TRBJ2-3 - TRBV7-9 ASSFTGRGDTQY
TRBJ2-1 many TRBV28 ASSLPGGFYNEQF
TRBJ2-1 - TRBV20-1 SALAEPSYNEQF
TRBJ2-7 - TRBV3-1 ASSQGQIFSSYEQY
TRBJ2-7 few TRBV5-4 ASSLGPKAGSTGGGLVQY
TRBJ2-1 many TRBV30 AWREGPYNEQF
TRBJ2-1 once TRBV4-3 ASGTGGSEQF
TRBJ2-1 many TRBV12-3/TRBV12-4 ASSFLSGVGDNEQF
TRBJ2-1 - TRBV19 ASSIQRDSYNEQF
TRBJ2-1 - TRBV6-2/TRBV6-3 ASRGGLAEQF
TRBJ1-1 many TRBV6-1 ASRGRKNTEAF
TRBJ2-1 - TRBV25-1 ASTIGPWSGEQF
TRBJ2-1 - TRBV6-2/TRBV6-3 ASSRRLAGVGEQF
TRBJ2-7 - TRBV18 ASSAGAGPYEQY
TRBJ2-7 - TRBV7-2 ASSPHTRGYEQY
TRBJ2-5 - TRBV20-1 SVSWAGRARETQY